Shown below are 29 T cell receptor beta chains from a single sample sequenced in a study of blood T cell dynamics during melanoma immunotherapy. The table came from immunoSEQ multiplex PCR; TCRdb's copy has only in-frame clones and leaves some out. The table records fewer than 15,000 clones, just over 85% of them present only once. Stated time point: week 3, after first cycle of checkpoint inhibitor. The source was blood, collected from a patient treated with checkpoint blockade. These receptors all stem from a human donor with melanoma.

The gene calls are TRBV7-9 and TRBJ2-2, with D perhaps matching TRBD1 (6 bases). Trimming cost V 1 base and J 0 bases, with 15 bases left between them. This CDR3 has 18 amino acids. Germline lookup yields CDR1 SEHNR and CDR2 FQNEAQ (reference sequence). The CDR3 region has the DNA TGTGCCAGCAGCTTAGTGGGGACACGAGGTACGAACACCGGGGAGCTGTTTTTT. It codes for CASSLVGTRGTNTGELFF.

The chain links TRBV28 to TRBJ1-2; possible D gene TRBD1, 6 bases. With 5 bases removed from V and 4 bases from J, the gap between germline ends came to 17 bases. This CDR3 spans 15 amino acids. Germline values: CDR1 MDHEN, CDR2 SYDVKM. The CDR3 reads CASSQPTGTLYGYTF. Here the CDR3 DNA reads TGTGCCAGCAGTCAACCGACAGGTACACTCTATGGCTACACCTTC.

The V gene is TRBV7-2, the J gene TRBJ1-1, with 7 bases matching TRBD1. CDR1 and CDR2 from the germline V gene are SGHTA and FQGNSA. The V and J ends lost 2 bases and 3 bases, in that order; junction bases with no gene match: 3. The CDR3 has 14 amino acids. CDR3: CASSLQGGDTEAFF. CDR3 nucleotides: TGTGCCAGCAGCTTACAGGGGGGAGACACTGAAGCTTTCTTT. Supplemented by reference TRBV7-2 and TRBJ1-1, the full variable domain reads GAGVSQSPSNKVTEKGKDVELRCDPISGHTALYWYRQSLGQGLEFLIYFQGNSAPDKSGLPSDRFSAERTGGSVSTLTIQRTQQEDSAVYLCASSLQGGDTEAFFGQGTRLTVV.

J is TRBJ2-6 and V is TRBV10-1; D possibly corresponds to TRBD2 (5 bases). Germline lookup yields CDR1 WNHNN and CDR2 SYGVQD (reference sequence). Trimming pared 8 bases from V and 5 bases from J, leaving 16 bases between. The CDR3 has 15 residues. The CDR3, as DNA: TGCGCCAGCTCTAGCCGGTTCGGGAGGGCCAACGTCCTGACTTTC. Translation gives CASSSRFGRANVLTF.

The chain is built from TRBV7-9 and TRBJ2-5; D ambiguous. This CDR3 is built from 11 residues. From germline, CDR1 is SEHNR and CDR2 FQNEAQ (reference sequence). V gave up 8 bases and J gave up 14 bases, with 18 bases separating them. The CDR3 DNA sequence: TGTGCCAGCCGCCTAGGAACTTCTAAATACTTC. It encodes CASRLGTSKYF.

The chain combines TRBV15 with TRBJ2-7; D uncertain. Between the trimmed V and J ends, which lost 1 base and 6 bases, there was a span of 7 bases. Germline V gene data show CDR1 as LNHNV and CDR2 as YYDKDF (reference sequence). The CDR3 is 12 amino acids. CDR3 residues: CATSRARAEQYF. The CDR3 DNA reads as TGTGCCACCAGCAGAGCGCGAGCCGAGCAGTACTTC. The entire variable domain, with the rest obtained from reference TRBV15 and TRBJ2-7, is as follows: DAMVIQNPRYQVTQFGKPVTLSCSQTLNHNVMYWYQQKSSQAPKLLFHYYDKDFNNEADTPDNFQSRRPNTSFCFLDIRSPGLGDTAMYLCATSRARAEQYFGPGTRLTVT.

DNA of the CDR3: TGTGCCTGGAGTGTATCACAGGGCTACGAGCAGTACTTC. Translated, it gives CAWSVSQGYEQYF. The V and J genes are TRBV30 and TRBJ2-7; D is possibly TRBD1 (6 bases). V dropped 0 bases and J dropped 3 bases, with 9 bases sitting between them. The CDR3 has 13 amino acids. Germline values: CDR1 GTSNPN, CDR2 SVGIG (reference sequence).

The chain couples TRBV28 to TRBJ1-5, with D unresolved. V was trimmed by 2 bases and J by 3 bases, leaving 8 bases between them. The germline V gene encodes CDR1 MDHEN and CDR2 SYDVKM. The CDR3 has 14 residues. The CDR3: CASSLAGLNQPQHF. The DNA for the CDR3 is TGTGCCAGCAGTTTAGCCGGACTCAATCAGCCCCAGCATTTT.

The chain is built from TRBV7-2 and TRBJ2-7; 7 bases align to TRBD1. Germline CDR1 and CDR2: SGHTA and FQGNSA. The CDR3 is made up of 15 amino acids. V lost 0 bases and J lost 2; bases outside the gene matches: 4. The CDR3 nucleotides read TGTGCCAGCAGCTTAGCCGACAGGGTTCCCTACGAGCAGTACTTC. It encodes CASSLADRVPYEQYF.

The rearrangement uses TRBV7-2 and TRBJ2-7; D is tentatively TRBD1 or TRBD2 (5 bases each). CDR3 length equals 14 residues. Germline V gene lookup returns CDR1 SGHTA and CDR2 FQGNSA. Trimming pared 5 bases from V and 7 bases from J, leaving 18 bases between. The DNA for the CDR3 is TGTGCCAGCAGCGGAGCACGAGGGGTGGGGGAGCAGTACTTC. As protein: CASSGARGVGEQYF. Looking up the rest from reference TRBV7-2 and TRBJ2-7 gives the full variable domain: GAGVSQSPSNKVTEKGKDVELRCDPISGHTALYWYRQSLGQGLEFLIYFQGNSAPDKSGLPSDRFSAERTGGSVSTLTIQRTQQEDSAVYLCASSGARGVGEQYFGPGTRLTVT.

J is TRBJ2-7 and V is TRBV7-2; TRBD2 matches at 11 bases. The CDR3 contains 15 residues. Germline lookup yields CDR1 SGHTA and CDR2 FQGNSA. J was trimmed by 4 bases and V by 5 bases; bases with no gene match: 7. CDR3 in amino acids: CASSILAGASYEQYF. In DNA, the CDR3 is TGTGCCAGCAGCATACTAGCGGGAGCTTCATACGAGCAGTACTTC.

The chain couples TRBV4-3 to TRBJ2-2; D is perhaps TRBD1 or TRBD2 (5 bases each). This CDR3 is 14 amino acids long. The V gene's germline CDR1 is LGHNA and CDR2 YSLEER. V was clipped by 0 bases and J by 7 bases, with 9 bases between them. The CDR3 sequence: CASSQDGGYGELFF. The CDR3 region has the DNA TGCGCCAGCAGCCAAGATGGGGGTTACGGGGAGCTGTTTTTT.

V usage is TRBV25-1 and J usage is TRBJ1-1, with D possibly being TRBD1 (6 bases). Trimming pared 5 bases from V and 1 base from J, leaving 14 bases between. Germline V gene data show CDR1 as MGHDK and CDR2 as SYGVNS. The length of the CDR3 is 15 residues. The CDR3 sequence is CASSKIQGRNTEAFF. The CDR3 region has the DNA TGTGCCAGCAGTAAGATACAGGGCCGGAACACTGAAGCTTTCTTT.

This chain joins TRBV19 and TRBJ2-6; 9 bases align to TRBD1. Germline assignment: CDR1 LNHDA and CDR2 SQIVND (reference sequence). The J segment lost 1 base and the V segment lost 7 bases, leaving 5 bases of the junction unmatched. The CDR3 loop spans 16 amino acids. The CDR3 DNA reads TGTGCCAGTAATACAGGGGGCTCTTCTGGGGCCAACGTCCTGACTTTC. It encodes CASNTGGSSGANVLTF.

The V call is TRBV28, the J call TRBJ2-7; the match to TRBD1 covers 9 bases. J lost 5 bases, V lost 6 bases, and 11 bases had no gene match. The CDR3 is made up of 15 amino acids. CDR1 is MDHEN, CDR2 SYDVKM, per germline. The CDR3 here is CASSQAGTGSHEQYF. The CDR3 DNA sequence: TGTGCCAGCAGCCAGGCCGGGACAGGGTCCCACGAGCAGTACTTC. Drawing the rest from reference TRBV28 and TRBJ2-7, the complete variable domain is DVKVTQSSRYLVKRTGEKVFLECVQDMDHENMFWYRQDPGLGLRLIYFSYDVKMKEKGDIPEGYSVSREKKERFSLILESASTNQTSMYLCASSQAGTGSHEQYFGPGTRLTVT.

DNA for the CDR3: TGTGCCAGCAGAGGACTAGCGGCCTACAATGAGCAGTTCTTC. Translation: CASRGLAAYNEQFF. This chain connects TRBV27 to TRBJ2-1, with 10 bases fitting TRBD2. The CDR3 has 14 amino acids. CDR1 is MNHEY, CDR2 SMNVEV, per germline (reference sequence). The V and J ends lost 6 bases and 2 bases, in that order; junction bases with no gene match: 1.

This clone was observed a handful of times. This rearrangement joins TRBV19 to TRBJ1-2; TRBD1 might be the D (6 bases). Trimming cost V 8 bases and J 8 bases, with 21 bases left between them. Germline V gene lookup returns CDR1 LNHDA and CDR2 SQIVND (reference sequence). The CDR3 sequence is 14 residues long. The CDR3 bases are TGTGCCAGTTTGAGAGGGGGAGCTGGGGGCGGCTACACCTTC. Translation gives CASLRGGAGGGYTF.

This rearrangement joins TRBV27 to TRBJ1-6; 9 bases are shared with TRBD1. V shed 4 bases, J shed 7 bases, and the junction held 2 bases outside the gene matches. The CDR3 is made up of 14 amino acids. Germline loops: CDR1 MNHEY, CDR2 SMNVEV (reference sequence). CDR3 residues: CASSWTGVNSPLHF. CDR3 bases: TGTGCCAGCAGTTGGACAGGGGTGAATTCACCCCTCCACTTT.

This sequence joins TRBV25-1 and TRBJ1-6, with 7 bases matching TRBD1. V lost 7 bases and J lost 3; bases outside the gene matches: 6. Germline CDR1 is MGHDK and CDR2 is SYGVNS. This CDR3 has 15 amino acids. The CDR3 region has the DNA TGTGCCAGCACCCGAGGACAGGTCTATAATTCACCCCTCCACTTT. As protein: CASTRGQVYNSPLHF.

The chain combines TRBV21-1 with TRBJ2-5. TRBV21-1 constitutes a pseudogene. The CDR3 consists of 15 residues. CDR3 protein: CASSKWTAVQETQYF. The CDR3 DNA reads TGTGCCAGCAGCAAATGGACGGCTGTGCAAGAGACCCAGTACTTC.

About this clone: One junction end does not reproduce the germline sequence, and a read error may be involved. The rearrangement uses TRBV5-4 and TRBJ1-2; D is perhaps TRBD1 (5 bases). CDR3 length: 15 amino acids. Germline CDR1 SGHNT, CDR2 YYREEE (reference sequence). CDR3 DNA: TGCGCCAGCAGCCAGGGTACAGTATCGAACTATGGCTACACCTTC. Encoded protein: CASSQGTVSNYGYTF.

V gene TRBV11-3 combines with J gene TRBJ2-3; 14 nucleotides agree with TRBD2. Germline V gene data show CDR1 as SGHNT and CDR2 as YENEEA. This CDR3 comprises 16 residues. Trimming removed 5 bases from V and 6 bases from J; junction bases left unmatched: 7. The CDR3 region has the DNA TGTGCCAGCAGCCAGACTAGCGGGAGGGCCGCGGATACGCAGTATTTT. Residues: CASSQTSGRAADTQYF.

The CDR3 coding sequence is TGTGCCAGCAGAGAACAGGGGCGAGTAGGAGAAAAACTGTTTTTT. Protein sequence: CASREQGRVGEKLFF. This chain joins TRBV2 and TRBJ1-4, with 7 positions matching TRBD1. The CDR3 spans 15 residues. V shed 6 bases and J 8 bases; nucleotides not matched to a gene: 12. CDR1 and CDR2 (germline): SNHLY, FYNNEI.

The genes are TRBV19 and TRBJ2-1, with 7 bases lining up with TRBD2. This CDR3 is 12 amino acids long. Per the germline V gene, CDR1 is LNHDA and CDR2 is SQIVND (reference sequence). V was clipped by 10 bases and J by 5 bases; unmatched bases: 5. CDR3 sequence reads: CATWGGNNEQFF. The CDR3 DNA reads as TGTGCCACCTGGGGGGGAAACAATGAGCAGTTCTTC.

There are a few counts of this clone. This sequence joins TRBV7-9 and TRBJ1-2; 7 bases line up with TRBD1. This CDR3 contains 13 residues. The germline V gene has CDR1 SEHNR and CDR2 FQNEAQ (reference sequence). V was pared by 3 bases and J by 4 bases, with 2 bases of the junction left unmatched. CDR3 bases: TGTGCCAGCAGCTTCCGGGACAGCTATGGCTACACCTTC. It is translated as CASSFRDSYGYTF.

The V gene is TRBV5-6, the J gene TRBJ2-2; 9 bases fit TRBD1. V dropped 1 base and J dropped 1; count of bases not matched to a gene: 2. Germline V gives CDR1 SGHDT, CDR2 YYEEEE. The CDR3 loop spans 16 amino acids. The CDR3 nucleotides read TGTGCCAGCAGCTTGTGGGGACAGGGGAACACCGGGGAGCTGTTTTTT. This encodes CASSLWGQGNTGELFF.

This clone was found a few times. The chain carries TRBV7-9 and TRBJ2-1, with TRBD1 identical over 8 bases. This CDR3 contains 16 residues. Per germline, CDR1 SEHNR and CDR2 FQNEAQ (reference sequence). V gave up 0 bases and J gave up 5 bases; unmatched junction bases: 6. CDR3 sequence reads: CASSLALGQENNEQFF. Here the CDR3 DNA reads TGTGCCAGCAGCTTAGCGCTGGGACAGGAGAACAATGAGCAGTTCTTC.

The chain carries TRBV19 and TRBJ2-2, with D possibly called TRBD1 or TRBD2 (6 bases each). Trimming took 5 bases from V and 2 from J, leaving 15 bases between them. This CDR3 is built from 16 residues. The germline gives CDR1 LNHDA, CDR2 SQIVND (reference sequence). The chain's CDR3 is CASSFRGTLNTGELFF. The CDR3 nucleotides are TGTGCCAGTAGTTTTAGGGGGACTTTAAACACCGGGGAGCTGTTTTTT. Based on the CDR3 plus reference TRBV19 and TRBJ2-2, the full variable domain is DGGITQSPKYLFRKEGQNVTLSCEQNLNHDAMYWYRQDPGQGLRLIYYSQIVNDFQKGDIAEGYSVSREKKESFPLTVTSAQKNPTAFYLCASSFRGTLNTGELFFGEGSRLTVL.

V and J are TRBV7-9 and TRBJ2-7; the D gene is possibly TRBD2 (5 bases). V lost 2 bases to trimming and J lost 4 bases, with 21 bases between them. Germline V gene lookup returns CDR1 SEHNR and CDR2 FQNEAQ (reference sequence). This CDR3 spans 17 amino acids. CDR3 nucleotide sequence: TGTGCCAGCAGCTTACCTTCCGGAGGAGTACTCAGTTACGAGCAGTACTTC. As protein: CASSLPSGGVLSYEQYF.